The table lists the clone carrying this T cell receptor beta chain with a count of one. This record comes from a study of blood T cell repertoires in COVID-19. Measured with immunoSEQ multiplex PCR; TCRdb has only the in-frame clones, and not every one. The data hold a few hundred thousand clones, with more than 75% observed a single time. Participants were aged roughly 18 to 100 years from 24 US areas. Categorization into cohorts depended on clinical history that participants reported. Cohort 3 recovery required two negative PCRs, clearance, or symptom resolution. Germline CDR1 is SNHLY and CDR2 is FYNNEI. Germline trimming cut 8 bases from V and 3 bases from J; bases unmatched to any gene: 0. CDR3 length equals 12 residues.

The rearrangement uses TRBV2 and TRBJ1-2; TRBD1 matches at 10 bases. The source material was PBMCs or T cells enriched from blood (not recorded which). The sequence derives from a woman aged 18-35 years who had recovered from COVID-19. The CDR3 coding sequence is TGTGCCAGCGGGACAGGGGACTATGGCTACACCTTC. Amino acids: CASGTGDYGYTF.